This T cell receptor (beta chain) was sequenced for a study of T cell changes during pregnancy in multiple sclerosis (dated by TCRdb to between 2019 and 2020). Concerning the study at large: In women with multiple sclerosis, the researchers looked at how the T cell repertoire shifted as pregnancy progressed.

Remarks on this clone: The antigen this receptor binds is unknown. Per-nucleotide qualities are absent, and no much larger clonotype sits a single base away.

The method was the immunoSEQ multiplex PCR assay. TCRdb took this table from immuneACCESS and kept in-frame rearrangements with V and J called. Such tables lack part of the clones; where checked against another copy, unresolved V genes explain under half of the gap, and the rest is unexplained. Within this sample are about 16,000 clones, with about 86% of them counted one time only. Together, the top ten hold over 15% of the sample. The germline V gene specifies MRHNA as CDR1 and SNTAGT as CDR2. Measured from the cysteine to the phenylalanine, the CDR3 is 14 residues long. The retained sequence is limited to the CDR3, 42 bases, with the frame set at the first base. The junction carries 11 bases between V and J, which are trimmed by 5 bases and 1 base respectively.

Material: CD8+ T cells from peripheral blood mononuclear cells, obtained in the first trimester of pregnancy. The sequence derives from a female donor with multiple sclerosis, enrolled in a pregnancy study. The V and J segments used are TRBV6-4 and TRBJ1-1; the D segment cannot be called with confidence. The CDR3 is CASSKESGNTEAFF. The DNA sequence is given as TGTGCCAGCAGTAAGGAGTCGGGGAACACTGAAGCTTTCTTT.